In its sample, the clone carrying this TCR beta chain was seen once. The antigen remains unidentified. After autologous stem cell transplantation all patients relapsed, and prior brentuximab vedotin exposure differed between cohorts. Profiling relied on immunoSEQ multiplex PCR, and the TCRdb table lists in-frame clones only, not all of them. The sample records roughly 41,000 clones, almost 90% being singletons. This entry comes from a study of PD-1 blockade in classical Hodgkin lymphoma. Whole-study findings and limits: Whoever responded completely had baseline diversity much like that seen in newly diagnosed patients.

The V gene's germline CDR1 is MNHEY and CDR2 SVGAGI. The CDR3 runs 12 residues. V was clipped by 6 bases and J by 14 bases; unmatched bases: 9. The chain has TRBV6-5 and TRBJ2-1, with 8 bases matching TRBD1. The sample in question was peripheral blood mononuclear cells (PBMCs), obtained before the second cycle of nivolumab. The receptor was isolated from a human donor with classical Hodgkin lymphoma. The CDR3 sequence: CASSPGGPREFF. The DNA of the CDR3 is TGTGCCAGCAGCCCAGGGGGCCCCAGGGAGTTCTTC.